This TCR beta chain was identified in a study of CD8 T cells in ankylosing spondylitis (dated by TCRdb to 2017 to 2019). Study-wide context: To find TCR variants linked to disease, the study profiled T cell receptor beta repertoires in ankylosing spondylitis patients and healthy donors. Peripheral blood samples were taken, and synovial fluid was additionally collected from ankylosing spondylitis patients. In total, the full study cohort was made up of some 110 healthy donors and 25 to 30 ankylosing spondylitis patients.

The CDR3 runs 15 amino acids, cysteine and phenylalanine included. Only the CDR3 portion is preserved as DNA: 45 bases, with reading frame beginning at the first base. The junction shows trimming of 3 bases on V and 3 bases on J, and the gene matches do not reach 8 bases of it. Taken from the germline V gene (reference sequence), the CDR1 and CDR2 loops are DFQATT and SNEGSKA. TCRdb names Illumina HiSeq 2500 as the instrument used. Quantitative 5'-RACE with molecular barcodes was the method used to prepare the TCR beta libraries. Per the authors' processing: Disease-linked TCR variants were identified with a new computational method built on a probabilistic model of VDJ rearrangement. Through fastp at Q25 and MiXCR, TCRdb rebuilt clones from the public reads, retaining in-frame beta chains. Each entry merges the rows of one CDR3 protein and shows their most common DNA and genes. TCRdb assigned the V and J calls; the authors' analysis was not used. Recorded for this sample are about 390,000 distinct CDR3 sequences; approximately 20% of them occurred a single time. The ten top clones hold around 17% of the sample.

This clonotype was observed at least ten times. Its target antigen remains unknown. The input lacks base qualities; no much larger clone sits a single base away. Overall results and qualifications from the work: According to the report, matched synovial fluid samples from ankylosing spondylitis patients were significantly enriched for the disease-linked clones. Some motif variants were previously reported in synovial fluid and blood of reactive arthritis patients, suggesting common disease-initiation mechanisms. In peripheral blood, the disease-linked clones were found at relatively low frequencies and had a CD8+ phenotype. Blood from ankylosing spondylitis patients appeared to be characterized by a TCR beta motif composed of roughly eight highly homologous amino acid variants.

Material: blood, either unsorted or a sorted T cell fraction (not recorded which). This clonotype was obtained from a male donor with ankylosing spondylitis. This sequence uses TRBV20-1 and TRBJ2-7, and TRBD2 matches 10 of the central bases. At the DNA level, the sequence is TGCAGTGCTAGGGATAGCGGGAGGTCGGACTACGAGCAGTACTTC. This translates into CSARDSGRSDYEQYF.